Presented here are 30 T cell receptor beta chains from one specimen sequenced in a study of blood T cell repertoires in COVID-19. The method was immunoSEQ multiplex PCR; TCRdb's version includes in-frame clones alone and lacks a portion of them. This table has over 75,000 clones, nearly 90% appearing once. Source material: peripheral blood. These receptors were collected from a woman of 80 years or more with acute or convalescent COVID-19.

This chain joins TRBV28 and TRBJ2-3; 11 bases agree with TRBD1. Trimming cost V 4 bases and J 3 bases; bases outside gene matches: 3. This CDR3 contains 15 residues. Germline lookup yields CDR1 MDHEN and CDR2 SYDVKM. DNA for the CDR3: TGTGCCAGCAGTTCGGACAGGGGGCATACAGATACGCAGTATTTT. This translates into CASSSDRGHTDTQYF.

This chain connects TRBV19 to TRBJ1-4, with 7 bases identical to TRBD1. This CDR3 contains 16 residues. V lost 0 bases, J lost 3 bases, and 4 bases stayed unmatched. Germline assignment: CDR1 LNHDA and CDR2 SQIVND (reference sequence). The CDR3 reads CASSIDQGGSNEKLFF. CDR3 in DNA: TGTGCCAGTAGTATAGATCAGGGGGGATCTAATGAAAAACTGTTTTTT. Looking up the rest from reference TRBV19 and TRBJ1-4 gives the full variable domain: DGGITQSPKYLFRKEGQNVTLSCEQNLNHDAMYWYRQDPGQGLRLIYYSQIVNDFQKGDIAEGYSVSREKKESFPLTVTSAQKNPTAFYLCASSIDQGGSNEKLFFGSGTQLSVL.

The J gene is TRBJ1-2, the V gene TRBV9; no firm D call. From germline, CDR1 is SGDLS and CDR2 YYNGEE. The V gene lost 5 bases and the J gene lost 4 bases, with 15 bases spanning the gap. The CDR3 runs 14 residues. In DNA, the CDR3 is TGTGCCAGCAGTCGTGAGAGGGCCGTCTATGGCTACACCTTC. This sequence encodes CASSRERAVYGYTF.

The chain employs TRBV28 and TRBJ2-3, with 10 positions matching TRBD1. CDR1 and CDR2 (germline): MDHEN, SYDVKM. The V gene end was trimmed by 3 bases and the J gene end by 3 bases; junction bases not matched to a gene: 12. The CDR3 totals 18 residues. The CDR3 nucleotides read TGTGCCAGCAGTTTGGGACAGGGGTTAATCACGGAGACAGATACGCAGTATTTT. Amino acids: CASSLGQGLITETDTQYF.

The CDR3 spells CASSAITGYYGYTF. The CDR3 region has the DNA TGTGCCAGCAGCGCAATTACAGGGTACTATGGCTACACCTTC. This chain links TRBV5-4 with TRBJ1-2, with TRBD1 as a possible D gene (6 bases). Per germline, CDR1 SGHNT and CDR2 YYREEE (reference sequence). V was trimmed by 4 bases and J by 3 bases, leaving 13 bases between them. CDR3 length: 14 amino acids.

The J gene is TRBJ1-2, the V gene TRBV28; 12 bases are a match to TRBD1. V trimming: 6 bases; J trimming: 4 bases; junction bases outside the gene matches: 6. Germline-derived CDR1 and CDR2 are MDHEN and SYDVKM. The CDR3 runs 15 residues. The CDR3 DNA reads TGTGCCAGCAGGACCGGGACAGGGGGCAGCTATGGCTACACCTTC. Its protein is CASRTGTGGSYGYTF.

The chain uses TRBV29-1 and TRBJ2-3, with D possibly TRBD2 on 5 matching bases. V was trimmed by 6 bases and J by 3 bases, leaving 16 bases between them. The CDR3 has 14 residues. Germline CDR1 reads SQVTM; CDR2 reads ANQGSEA. For the CDR3, the DNA is TGCAGCGTCCCCCTGTCGGGGATTACAGATACGCAGTATTTT. It specifies CSVPLSGITDTQYF.

V and J are TRBV7-2 and TRBJ1-1; D may be TRBD1 (6 bases). The CDR3 spans 15 residues. Deletions cut 5 bases from V and 1 base from J, with 14 bases between. CDR1 SGHTA and CDR2 FQGNSA come from the germline V gene. CDR3 DNA sequence: TGTGCCAGCAGCCCTGACTTGGGGGCGAACACTGAAGCTTTCTTT. Amino acid sequence: CASSPDLGANTEAFF.

The V gene is TRBV5-4, the J gene TRBJ2-1; 9 nucleotides match TRBD1. The CDR3 sequence is 13 residues long. The V and J ends lost 3 bases and 7 bases, in that order; junction bases with no gene match: 2. The V gene's germline CDR1 is SGHNT and CDR2 YYREEE (reference sequence). The CDR3: CASSYGQGNEQFF. In DNA form, the CDR3 reads TGTGCCAGCAGCTACGGACAGGGGAATGAGCAGTTCTTC.

CDR3 DNA: TGTGCCTGGAGCCCTGGGCAGGGTTGGACTGAAGCTTTCTTT. Translated: CAWSPGQGWTEAFF. The chain joins TRBV30 to TRBJ1-1; the D gene is possibly TRBD1 (5 bases). Germline loops: CDR1 GTSNPN, CDR2 SVGIG (reference sequence). The CDR3 loop spans 14 amino acids. V was trimmed by 3 bases and J by 5 bases, leaving 16 bases between them. The full variable domain, completed using reference TRBV30 and TRBJ1-1, is SQTIHQWPATLVQPVGSPLSLECTVEGTSNPNLYWYRQAAGRGLQLLFYSVGIGQISSEVPQNLSASRPQDRQFILSSKKLLLSDSGFYLCAWSPGQGWTEAFFGQGTRLTVV.

The rearrangement links TRBV30 to TRBJ1-1, with D hard to call. V was cut by 8 bases and J by 1 base, with 8 bases left in between. CDR1 GTSNPN and CDR2 SVGIG come from the germline V gene (reference sequence). The CDR3 length is 11 residues. The CDR3, as DNA: TGTGCCCGATACAAGAACACTGAAGCTTTCTTT. It yields the protein CARYKNTEAFF.

The rearrangement joins TRBV30 to TRBJ1-3; TRBD1 might be the D (6 bases). Germline-derived CDR1 and CDR2 are GTSNPN and SVGIG (reference sequence). This CDR3 is 16 amino acids long. V was clipped by 4 bases and J by 1 base, with 17 bases between them. CDR3 amino acids: CAWTGTGRGSGNTIYF. The DNA of the CDR3 is TGTGCCTGGACGGGTACAGGGAGAGGGTCTGGAAACACCATATATTTT.

The V gene is TRBV25-1, the J gene TRBJ2-1; D call uncertain. Trimming took 4 bases from V and 2 from J, leaving 15 bases between them. Germline CDR1 reads MGHDK; CDR2 reads SYGVNS. There are 16 residues in the CDR3. CDR3 bases: TGTGCCAGCAGTGTCCTCCCTACGGGTCCCTACAATGAGCAGTTCTTC. Encoded protein: CASSVLPTGPYNEQFF. Looking up the rest from reference TRBV25-1 and TRBJ2-1 gives the full variable domain: EADIYQTPRYLVIGTGKKITLECSQTMGHDKMYWYQQDPGMELHLIHYSYGVNSTEKGDLSSESTVSRIRTEHFPLTLESARPSHTSQYLCASSVLPTGPYNEQFFGPGTRLTVL.

The chain joins TRBV5-4 to TRBJ2-7; 10 nucleotides align to TRBD1. The CDR3 consists of 15 residues. Trimming at V came to 1 base and at J to 7 bases, leaving 8 bases not matched to a gene. The V gene's germline CDR1 is SGHNT and CDR2 YYREEE (reference sequence). As DNA, the CDR3 is TGTGCCAGCAGCTTGCCTGGGACAGGGGCTCGGGAGCAGTACTTC. It is translated as CASSLPGTGAREQYF. Variable domain in full (rest from reference TRBV5-4 and TRBJ2-7): ETGVTQSPTHLIKTRGQQVTLRCSSQSGHNTVSWYQQALGQGPQFIFQYYREEENGRGNFPPRFSGLQFPNYSSELNVNALELDDSALYLCASSLPGTGAREQYFGPGTRLTVT.

This clone was found once. The chain combines TRBV7-9 with TRBJ1-6; maybe TRBD1 (5 bases). CDR1 SEHNR and CDR2 FQNEAQ come from the germline V gene (reference sequence). The length of the CDR3 is 14 residues. The V end lost 3 bases, the J end lost 7 bases, and 10 bases lay between the germline ends. CDR3 residues: CASSFGGANSPLHF. DNA of the CDR3: TGTGCCAGCAGCTTTGGAGGGGCCAATTCACCCCTCCACTTT.

This CDR3 is CASSPTVGPTNEKLFF. The DNA of the CDR3 is TGTGCCAGCTCACCGACCGTGGGGCCAACTAATGAAAAACTGTTTTTT. The chain links TRBV18 to TRBJ1-4; D might be TRBD1 (5 bases). Trimming cost V 3 bases and J 0 bases, with 11 bases left between them. Germline CDR1 and CDR2: KGHSH and LQKENI. The CDR3 covers 16 residues. Full variable domain (remainder filled in from reference TRBV18 and TRBJ1-4): NAGVMQNPRHLVRRRGQEARLRCSPMKGHSHVYWYRQLPEEGLKFMVYLQKENIIDESGMPKERFSAEFPKEGPSILRIQQVVRGDSAAYFCASSPTVGPTNEKLFFGSGTQLSVL.

This chain links TRBV7-9 with TRBJ2-2, with D tentatively TRBD1 (6 bases). Germline loops: CDR1 SEHNR, CDR2 FQNEAQ (reference sequence). The CDR3 sequence is 13 residues long. V lost 5 bases and J lost 7, with 11 bases in between. CDR3 region: CASSRGSGGELFF. CDR3 in DNA: TGTGCCAGCAGCAGGGGGAGCGGCGGGGAGCTGTTTTTT.

This clone was seen more than once but under ten times. The chain couples TRBV2 to TRBJ1-5; D unresolved. The CDR3 covers 15 residues. The germline CDR1 and CDR2 sequences are SNHLY and FYNNEI. The ends were cut back, 1 base at V and 9 bases at J, with 16 bases in the middle. CDR3 bases: TGTGCCAGCAGTGAAGAGGTGGCGGCCGGTGGGCCCCAGCATTTT. It translates to CASSEEVAAGGPQHF.

The rearrangement joins TRBV18 to TRBJ2-1; 8 positions agree with TRBD2. Germline trimming cut 6 bases from V and 7 bases from J; bases unmatched to any gene: 11. The CDR3 sequence is 15 residues long. Germline V CDR1 and CDR2: KGHSH, LQKENI. CDR3 sequence reads: CASSPRTSSQNEQFF. CDR3 in DNA: TGTGCCAGCTCCCCTCGGACTAGCTCACAAAATGAGCAGTTCTTC.

This clone was picked up one time. The genes are TRBV24-1 and TRBJ2-3; TRBD1 matches at 7 bases. This CDR3 has 15 amino acids. The trim removed 4 bases at V and 4 bases at J, leaving 7 bases unmatched. The V gene's germline CDR1 is KGHDR and CDR2 SFDVKD. The CDR3 here is CATSDPGQGADTQYF. In nucleotides, the CDR3 is TGTGCCACCAGTGACCCTGGGCAGGGGGCAGATACGCAGTATTTT.

The CDR3 DNA follows: TGTGCCAGCAGCCAAGCTACTAGCTTTGGTGAGCAGTTCTTC. This encodes CASSQATSFGEQFF. The chain uses TRBV3-1 (or the pseudogene TRBV3-2) and TRBJ2-1, with a weak D call TRBD2 (6 bases). V was trimmed by 1 base and J by 9 bases, leaving 13 bases between them. Germline assignment: CDR1 LGHDT and CDR2 YNNKEL (reference sequence). This CDR3 is 14 amino acids long.

This sequence joins TRBV28 and TRBJ2-3; 9 bases align to TRBD1. The CDR3 length is 12 residues. The J segment lost 4 bases and the V segment lost 8 bases, leaving 1 base of the junction unmatched. Per germline, CDR1 MDHEN and CDR2 SYDVKM. The CDR3 DNA reads TGTGCCAGCGGGACAGGGCCAGATACGCAGTATTTT. It codes for CASGTGPDTQYF.

This chain connects TRBV7-9 to TRBJ2-2; TRBD2 might be the D (6 bases). V lost 5 bases to trimming and J lost 3 bases, with 13 bases between them. Germline V gene data show CDR1 as SEHNR and CDR2 as FQNEAQ (reference sequence). The length of the CDR3 is 15 residues. The CDR3 loop is CASSRSLAYTGELFF. CDR3 bases: TGTGCCAGCAGCCGATCCCTAGCGTACACCGGGGAGCTGTTTTTT. The variable domain in full, completed from reference TRBV7-9 and TRBJ2-2, reads DTGVSQNPRHKITKRGQNVTFRCDPISEHNRLYWYRQTLGQGPEFLTYFQNEAQLEKSRLLSDRFSAERPKGSFSTLEIQRTEQGDSAMYLCASSRSLAYTGELFFGEGSRLTVL.

This rearrangement joins TRBV10-3 to TRBJ2-5, with 7 bases identical to TRBD1. The CDR3 length is 13 residues. V lost 11 bases and J lost 1; bases outside the gene matches: 7. Per the germline V gene, CDR1 is ENHRY and CDR2 is SYGVKD. The CDR3 sequence is CASTSGGQETQYF. The CDR3 DNA follows: TGTGCCTCGACGTCAGGGGGCCAAGAGACCCAGTACTTC.

In its sample, this clone was seen once. The chain has TRBV7-9 and TRBJ1-6, with a weak D call TRBD1 (6 bases). Germline CDR1 and CDR2: SEHNR and FQNEAQ (reference sequence). Trimming shortened V by 5 bases and J by 5 bases, and 16 bases separated the two germline ends. There are 16 residues in the CDR3. The DNA for the CDR3 is TGTGCCAGCAGCCTCAACAGGGCTCCCGATAATTCACCCCTCCACTTT. Amino acids: CASSLNRAPDNSPLHF.

V and J are TRBV5-4 and TRBJ2-7, with TRBD1 matching over 8 bases. The CDR3 runs 15 residues. Germline values: CDR1 SGHNT, CDR2 YYREEE (reference sequence). With V trimmed by 4 bases and J by 0 bases, 6 bases remained unmatched. CDR3 coding DNA: TGTGCCAGCAGCGGGTGGGACAGGAGCTCCTACGAGCAGTACTTC. As protein: CASSGWDRSSYEQYF.

This sequence joins TRBV7-2 and TRBJ1-5; D might be TRBD1 (6 bases). V shed 5 bases and J shed 5 bases, with 13 bases lying between them. Germline V lookup: CDR1 SGHTA, CDR2 FQGNSA. This CDR3 has 14 amino acids. Written as DNA, the CDR3 is TGTGCCAGCAGCCCGGACAGCCATTATCAGCCCCAGCATTTT. Its protein product is CASSPDSHYQPQHF.

The genes are TRBV3-1 (or the pseudogene TRBV3-2) and TRBJ2-5; a possible D gene is TRBD1 (5 bases). This CDR3 is built from 15 residues. With 3 bases removed from V and 5 bases from J, the gap between germline ends came to 16 bases. Germline assignment: CDR1 LGHDT and CDR2 YNNKEL (reference sequence). The CDR3 DNA reads as TGTGCCAGCAGCCAGGGGCAGTTTGGGGTGGAGACCCAGTACTTC. Translating it yields CASSQGQFGVETQYF.

The chain carries TRBV20-1 and TRBJ2-4, with TRBD2 identical over 9 bases. The CDR3 has 15 amino acids. Germline-derived CDR1 and CDR2 are DFQATT and SNEGSKA (reference sequence). V shed 3 bases, J shed 2 bases, and the junction held 5 bases outside the gene matches. The CDR3: CSASSSGRSKNIQYF. Written as DNA, the CDR3 is TGCAGTGCTAGTAGTAGCGGGAGATCCAAAAACATTCAGTACTTC.

The table lists this clone with a few counts. This rearrangement joins TRBV28 to TRBJ1-1; weak D call: TRBD1 (6 bases). The CDR3 covers 14 residues. The ends were cut back, 2 bases at V and 5 bases at J, with 12 bases in the middle. Per the germline V gene, CDR1 is MDHEN and CDR2 is SYDVKM. CDR3 region: CASSLGLQGTEAFF. CDR3 nucleotides: TGTGCCAGCAGTTTAGGGCTACAGGGTACTGAAGCTTTCTTT.